The 20 T cell receptor beta chains in this list originate from one sample, sequenced in a study of read filtering for tumor transcriptome and immune sequencing. The library was built from about 400 ng RNA with molecular barcoded adaptors for alpha/delta and beta/gamma chains. TCRdb reprocessed the reads with MiXCR, giving one entry per CDR3 protein. The sample lists 100,000 to 150,000 distinct CDR3 sequences, about 12% seen once, with approximately 8% in the top ten. The sequenced sample was a population of CD138-negative cells sorted from bone marrow. Source of these receptors: a donor at least 40 years old with multiple myeloma.

This clonotype occurred many times. The CDR3 nucleotides are TGTGCCAGCAGTTTCCACGTGGACAGGGAGACCCAGTACTTC. Its translation is CASSFHVDRETQYF. V gene TRBV12-3 or TRBV12-4 combines with J gene TRBJ2-5, with 7 nucleotides matching TRBD1. The CDR3 contains 14 residues. V lost 3 bases, J lost 5 bases, and 6 bases stayed unmatched.

This clonotype showed up just a few times. The CDR3 loop is CASSQDSEANEQFF. For the CDR3, the DNA is TGTGCCAGTAGTCAGGACAGCGAGGCCAATGAGCAGTTCTTC. The V and J genes are TRBV19 and TRBJ2-1, with D perhaps matching TRBD1 (6 bases). The CDR3 is 14 residues long. CDR1 LNHDA and CDR2 SQIVND come from the germline V gene (reference sequence). V gave up 5 bases and J gave up 6 bases, with 14 bases separating them. Full variable domain (rest looked up from reference TRBV19 and TRBJ2-1): DGGITQSPKYLFRKEGQNVTLSCEQNLNHDAMYWYRQDPGQGLRLIYYSQIVNDFQKGDIAEGYSVSREKKESFPLTVTSAQKNPTAFYLCASSQDSEANEQFFGPGTRLTVL.

This clonotype was recorded many times. This chain links TRBV7-3 with TRBJ2-3; a weak D match, TRBD1 (6 bases). V lost 1 base and J lost 0, with 8 bases in between. The CDR3 spans 15 residues. Germline-derived CDR1 and CDR2 are SGHTA and FQGTGA. CDR3 in DNA: TGTGCCAGCAGCTTAAACAGGGCCAGCACAGATACGCAGTATTTT. As protein: CASSLNRASTDTQYF.

This chain joins TRBV5-4 and TRBJ2-2, with a tentative D call TRBD1 (5 bases). The CDR3 covers 17 residues. Germline V lookup: CDR1 SGHNT, CDR2 YYREEE (reference sequence). V was trimmed by 0 bases and J by 4 bases, leaving 16 bases between them. The CDR3 sequence: CASSLAQGFRGTGELFF. CDR3 DNA sequence: TGTGCCAGCAGCTTGGCGCAGGGCTTCCGTGGCACCGGGGAGCTGTTTTTT. Looking up the rest from reference TRBV5-4 and TRBJ2-2 gives the full variable domain: ETGVTQSPTHLIKTRGQQVTLRCSSQSGHNTVSWYQQALGQGPQFIFQYYREEENGRGNFPPRFSGLQFPNYSSELNVNALELDDSALYLCASSLAQGFRGTGELFFGEGSRLTVL.

This clonotype was seen repeatedly, ten times or more. V and J are TRBV10-2 and TRBJ2-7, with 10 bases matching TRBD2. Germline lookup yields CDR1 WSHSY and CDR2 SAAADI. With V trimmed by 4 bases and J by 6 bases, 6 bases remained unmatched. There are 14 residues in the CDR3. CDR3 in DNA: TGCGCCAGCAGTGCGGTAGCGGGAGGTGCCGAGCAGTACTTC. It translates to CASSAVAGGAEQYF.

As for this clonotype: Being one base from a much bigger clone, this may be a read error. The CDR3 DNA follows: TGTGCCAGCAGCCCCAGACAGGGTAGGACTGAAGCTTTCTTT. Protein product: CASSPRQGRTEAFF. The gene calls are TRBV5-5 and TRBJ1-1; 7 bases are a match to TRBD1. The CDR3 has 14 amino acids. Unmatched junction bases numbered 8, after V lost 4 bases and J lost 5 bases. The germline gives CDR1 SGHKS, CDR2 YYEKEE (reference sequence).

This clonotype came up many times. V is TRBV18 and J is TRBJ2-1; D is unclear. Trimming cost V 3 bases and J 8 bases, with 14 bases left between them. Germline CDR1 is KGHSH and CDR2 is LQKENI. The CDR3 has 14 amino acids. The CDR3 loop is CASSPSPNGYEQFF. The CDR3 DNA sequence: TGTGCCAGCTCACCCTCTCCAAATGGATATGAGCAGTTCTTC.

For this clonotype: A much larger clone lies a single base off, so this may be a read error. This sequence joins TRBV7-9 and TRBJ2-2; 7 bases fit TRBD1. Germline CDR1 is SEHNR and CDR2 is FQNEAQ (reference sequence). The V gene end was trimmed by 7 bases and the J gene end by 6 bases; junction bases not matched to a gene: 8. This CDR3 spans 14 amino acids. CDR3 sequence: CASNERGLSGELFF. The CDR3 region has the DNA TGTGCCAGCAACGAAAGGGGGCTTTCCGGGGAGCTGTTTTTT.

In its sample, this clonotype was seen a few times. CDR3 amino acids: CASSREQGRVSNEKLFF. CDR3 DNA sequence: TGTGCCAGCTCACGGGAACAGGGGCGCGTCTCCAATGAAAAACTGTTTTTT. The chain joins TRBV18 to TRBJ1-4; 7 nucleotides line up with TRBD1. After removal of 4 bases from V and 5 bases from J, the junction contained 13 bases not matched to a gene. The germline V gene encodes CDR1 KGHSH and CDR2 LQKENI. The CDR3 is 17 amino acids.

This clonotype was detected only a few times. V and J are TRBV4-1 and TRBJ2-3; D uncertain. CDR1 is MGHRA and CDR2 is YSYEKL in the germline V gene. CDR3 size: 14 residues. Deletions cut 4 bases from V and 6 bases from J, with 14 bases between. The CDR3 DNA follows: TGCGCCAGCAGCCCCGGGCTAGGCCCGGATACGCAGTATTTT. As protein: CASSPGLGPDTQYF.

Worth noting for this clonotype: This CDR3 is missing its conserved last phenylalanine or tryptophan, likely due to a read error. The chain has TRBV7-2 and TRBJ2-1; TRBD2 aligns across 7 bases. The CDR3 is 16 amino acids. Germline loops: CDR1 SGHTA, CDR2 FQGNSA. The CDR3 DNA reads TGCGCCAGCAGCTATAGGGGCGGGGGTTCCTACAATGAGCAGTTCCTC. Residues: CASSYRGGGSYNEQFL.

This clonotype was detected ten times or more. This chain connects TRBV20-1 to TRBJ1-2, with D tentatively TRBD1 (6 bases). V lost 0 bases and J 2 bases, leaving 10 bases between the germline ends. This CDR3 comprises 14 residues. Germline lookup yields CDR1 DFQATT and CDR2 SNEGSKA (reference sequence). CDR3 DNA sequence: TGCAGTGCTAGAGATCGAGGACAGAACTATGGCTACACCTTC. This sequence encodes CSARDRGQNYGYTF.

Many counts were recorded for this clonotype. The CDR3: CATSRGTGANTEAFF. DNA for the CDR3: TGTGCCACCAGCAGAGGGACAGGGGCGAACACTGAAGCTTTCTTT. The chain joins TRBV15 to TRBJ1-1, with 9 bases aligning to TRBD1. CDR3 length: 15 amino acids. Germline V gene sequence: CDR1 LNHNV, CDR2 YYDKDF (reference sequence). J lost 1 base, V lost 1 base, and 1 base had no gene match.

As to this clonotype: A far larger clone is one nucleotide away, so this likely arose from a read error. V is TRBV11-3 and J is TRBJ2-3, with a weak D call TRBD2 (5 bases). Germline V gene lookup returns CDR1 SGHNT and CDR2 YENEEA. The CDR3 has 13 residues. CDR3 sequence reads: CANSLGRTDTQYF. CDR3 sequence (DNA): TGTGCCAACAGCTTAGGGAGAACAGATACGCAGTATTTT.

This clonotype was counted ten times or more. Here the CDR3 DNA reads TGCGCCAGCAGCCAAGAAAAACGGGAGGGCCCCCGCGAGCAGTACTTC. Translation: CASSQEKREGPREQYF. This sequence joins TRBV4-1 and TRBJ2-7; 8 positions agree with TRBD2. V trimming: 0 bases; J trimming: 6 bases; junction bases outside the gene matches: 10. Germline lookup yields CDR1 MGHRA and CDR2 YSYEKL. This CDR3 region has 16 residues.

This clonotype appeared many times. The chain recombines TRBV20-1 with TRBJ1-1; D gene uncertain. V shed 6 bases and J shed 6 bases, with 14 bases lying between them. This CDR3 is built from 12 residues. Germline lookup yields CDR1 DFQATT and CDR2 SNEGSKA (reference sequence). The CDR3 reads CSAPRRQSEAFF. CDR3 sequence (DNA): TGCAGTGCCCCGCGGAGGCAGTCTGAAGCTTTCTTT.

This rearrangement joins TRBV6-5 to TRBJ2-7; 8 bases map to TRBD1. J gave up 6 bases and V 5 bases, and 9 bases lay outside the gene matches. CDR1 is MNHEY, CDR2 SVGAGI, per germline. The CDR3 totals 14 residues. The CDR3 DNA reads as TGTGCCAGCAGTCCGGACAGGGCGGGTGGCGAGCAGTACTTC. Protein: CASSPDRAGGEQYF.

Concerning this clonotype: Being one base from a much bigger clone, this may be a read error. This chain links TRBV14 with TRBJ2-7, with 11 bases matching TRBD2. The germline V gene encodes CDR1 SGHDN and CDR2 FVKESK. CDR3 size: 17 residues. The CDR3 nucleotides read TGTGCCGGCAGCCCCAGAGGACTAGCGGGTTTTTCCTACGAGCAGTACTTC. This translates into CAGSPRGLAGFSYEQYF.

This clonotype was seen repeatedly, ten times or more. At one boundary the junction diverges from the germline segment, which might be a read error. V gene TRBV10-3 combines with J gene TRBJ1-6; D gene uncertain. Germline V lookup: CDR1 ENHRY, CDR2 SYGVKD. The CDR3 sequence is 15 residues long. In DNA form, the CDR3 reads TGTGCCATCAGTGATAACTCGACACCGGTTTCATCCCTCCACTTT. Translation gives CAISDNSTPVSSLHF.

This clonotype was seen many times. This chain connects TRBV7-9 to TRBJ2-6; D gene uncertain. CDR3 length equals 18 residues. Germline CDR1 is SEHNR and CDR2 is FQNEAQ (reference sequence). Deletions cut 5 bases from V and 0 bases from J, with 17 bases between. DNA for the CDR3: TGTGCCAGCAGCGCAGGCGTCGGTACAACCTCTGGGGCCAACGTCCTGACTTTC. This encodes CASSAGVGTTSGANVLTF. Full variable domain (outside the CDR3, taken from reference TRBV7-9 and TRBJ2-6): DTGVSQNPRHKITKRGQNVTFRCDPISEHNRLYWYRQTLGQGPEFLTYFQNEAQLEKSRLLSDRFSAERPKGSFSTLEIQRTEQGDSAMYLCASSAGVGTTSGANVLTFGAGSRLTVL.